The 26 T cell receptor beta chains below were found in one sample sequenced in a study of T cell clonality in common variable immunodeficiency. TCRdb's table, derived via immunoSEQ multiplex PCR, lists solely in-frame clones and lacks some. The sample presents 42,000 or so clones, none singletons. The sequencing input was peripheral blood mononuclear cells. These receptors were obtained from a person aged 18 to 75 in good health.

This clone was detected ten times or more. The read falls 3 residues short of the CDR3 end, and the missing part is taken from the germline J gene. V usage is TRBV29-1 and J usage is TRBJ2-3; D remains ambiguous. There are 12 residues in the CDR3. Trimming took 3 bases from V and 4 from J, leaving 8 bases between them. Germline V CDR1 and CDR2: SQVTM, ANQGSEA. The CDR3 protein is CSVESGADTQYF. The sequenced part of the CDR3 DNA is TGCAGCGTTGAGTCAGGAGCAGATACG.

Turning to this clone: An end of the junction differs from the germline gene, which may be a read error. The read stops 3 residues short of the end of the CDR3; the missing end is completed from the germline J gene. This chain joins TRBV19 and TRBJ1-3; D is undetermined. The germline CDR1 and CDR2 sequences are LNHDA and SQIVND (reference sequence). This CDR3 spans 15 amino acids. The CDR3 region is CASSINLQRGNAIYF. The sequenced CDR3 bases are TGTGCCAGTAGTATAAATCTTCAGCGTGGAAACGCC.

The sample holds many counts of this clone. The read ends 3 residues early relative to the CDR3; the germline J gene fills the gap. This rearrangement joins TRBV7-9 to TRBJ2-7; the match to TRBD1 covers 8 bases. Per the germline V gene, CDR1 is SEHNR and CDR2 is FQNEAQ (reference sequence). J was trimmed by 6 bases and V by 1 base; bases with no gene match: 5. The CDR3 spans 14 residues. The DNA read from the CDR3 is TGTGCCAGCAGCTTAGACAGGGGGGCGGGCGAG. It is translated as CASSLDRGAGE. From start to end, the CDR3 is CASSLDRGAGEQYF.

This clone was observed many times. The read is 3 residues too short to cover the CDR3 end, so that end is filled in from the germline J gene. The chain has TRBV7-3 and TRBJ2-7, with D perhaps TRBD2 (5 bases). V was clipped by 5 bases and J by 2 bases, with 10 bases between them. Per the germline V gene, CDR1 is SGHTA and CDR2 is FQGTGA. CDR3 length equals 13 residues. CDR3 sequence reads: CASSPGLPYEQYF. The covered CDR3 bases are TGTGCCAGCAGCCCCGGACTGCCCTACGAG.

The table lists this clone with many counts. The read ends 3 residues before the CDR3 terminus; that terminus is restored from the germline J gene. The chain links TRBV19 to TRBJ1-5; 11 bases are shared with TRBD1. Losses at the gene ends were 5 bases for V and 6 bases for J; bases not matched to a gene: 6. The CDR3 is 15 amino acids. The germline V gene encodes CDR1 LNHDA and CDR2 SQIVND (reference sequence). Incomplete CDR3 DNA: TGTGCCAGTAGTCCCGGACAGGGGGCTGCTCAGCCC. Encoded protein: CASSPGQGAAQP. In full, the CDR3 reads CASSPGQGAAQPQHF.

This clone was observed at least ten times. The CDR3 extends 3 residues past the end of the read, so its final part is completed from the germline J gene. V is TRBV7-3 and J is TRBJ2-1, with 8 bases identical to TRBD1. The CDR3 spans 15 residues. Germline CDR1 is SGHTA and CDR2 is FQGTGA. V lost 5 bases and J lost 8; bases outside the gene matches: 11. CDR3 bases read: TGTGCCAGCAGCCGCGGACAGGGAAGATGGGATGAG. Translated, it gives CASSRGQGRWDE. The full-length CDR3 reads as CASSRGQGRWDEQFF.

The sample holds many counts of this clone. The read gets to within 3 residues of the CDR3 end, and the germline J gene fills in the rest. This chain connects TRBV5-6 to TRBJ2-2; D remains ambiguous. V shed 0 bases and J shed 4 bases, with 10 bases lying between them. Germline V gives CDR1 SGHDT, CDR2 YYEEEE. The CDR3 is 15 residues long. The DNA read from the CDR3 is TGTGCCAGCAGCTTGGGTAGTGTAAGCACCGGGGAG. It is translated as CASSLGSVSTGE. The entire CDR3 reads CASSLGSVSTGELFF.

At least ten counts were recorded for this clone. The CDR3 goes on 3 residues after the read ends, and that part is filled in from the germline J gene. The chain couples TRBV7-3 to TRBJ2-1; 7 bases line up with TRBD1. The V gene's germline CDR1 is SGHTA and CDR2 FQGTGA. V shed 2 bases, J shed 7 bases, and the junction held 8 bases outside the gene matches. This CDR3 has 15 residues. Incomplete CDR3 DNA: TGTGCCAGCAGCTTACGTGGGACAGCGACAAATGAG. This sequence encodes CASSLRGTATNE. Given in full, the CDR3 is CASSLRGTATNEQFF. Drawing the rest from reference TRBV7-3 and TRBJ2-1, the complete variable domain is GAGVSQTPSNKVTEKGKYVELRCDPISGHTALYWYRQSLGQGPEFLIYFQGTGAADDSGLPNDRFFAVRPEGSVSTLKIQRTERGDSAVYLCASSLRGTATNEQFFGPGTRLTVL.

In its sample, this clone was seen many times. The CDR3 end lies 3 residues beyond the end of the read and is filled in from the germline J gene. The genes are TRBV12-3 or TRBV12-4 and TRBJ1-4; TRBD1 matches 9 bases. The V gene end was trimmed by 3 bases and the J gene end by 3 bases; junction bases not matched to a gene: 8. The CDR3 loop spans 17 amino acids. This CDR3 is CASSLDRGEIANEKLFF. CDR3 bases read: TGTGCCAGCAGTTTGGACAGGGGAGAAATTGCTAATGAAAAA.

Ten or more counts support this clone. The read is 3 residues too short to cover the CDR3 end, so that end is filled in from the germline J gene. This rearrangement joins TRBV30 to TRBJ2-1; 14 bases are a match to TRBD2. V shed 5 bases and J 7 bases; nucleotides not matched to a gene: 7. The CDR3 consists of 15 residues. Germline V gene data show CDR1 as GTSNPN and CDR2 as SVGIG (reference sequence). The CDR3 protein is CAWEGTSGRGNEQFF. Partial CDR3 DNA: TGTGCCTGGGAGGGGACTAGCGGGAGAGGTAATGAG.

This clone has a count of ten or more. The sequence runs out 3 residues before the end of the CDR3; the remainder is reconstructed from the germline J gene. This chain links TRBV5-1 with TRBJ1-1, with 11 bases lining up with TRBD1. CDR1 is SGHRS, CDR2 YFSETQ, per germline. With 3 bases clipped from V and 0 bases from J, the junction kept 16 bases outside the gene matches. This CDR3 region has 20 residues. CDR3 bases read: TGCGCCAGCAGCTCCGGAGACTCCAGGACAGGGGGCTCTATGAACACTGAA. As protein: CASSSGDSRTGGSMNTE. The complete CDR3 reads CASSSGDSRTGGSMNTEAFF.

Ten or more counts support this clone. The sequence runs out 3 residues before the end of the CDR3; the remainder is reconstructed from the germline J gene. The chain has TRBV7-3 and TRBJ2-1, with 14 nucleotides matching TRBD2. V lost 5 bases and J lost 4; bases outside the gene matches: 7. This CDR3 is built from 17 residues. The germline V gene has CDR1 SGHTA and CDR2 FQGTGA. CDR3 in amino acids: CASSPSRTSGGYNEQFF. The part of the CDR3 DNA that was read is TGTGCCAGCAGCCCGAGTCGGACTAGCGGGGGGTACAATGAG.

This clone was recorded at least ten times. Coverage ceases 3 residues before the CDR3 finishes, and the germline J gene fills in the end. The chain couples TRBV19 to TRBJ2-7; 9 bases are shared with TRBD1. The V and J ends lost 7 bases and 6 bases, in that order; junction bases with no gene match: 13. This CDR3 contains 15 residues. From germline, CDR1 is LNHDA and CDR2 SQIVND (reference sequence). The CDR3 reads CASTKTGTGSGEQYF. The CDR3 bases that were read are TGTGCCAGTACCAAAACCGGGACAGGGAGTGGCGAG.

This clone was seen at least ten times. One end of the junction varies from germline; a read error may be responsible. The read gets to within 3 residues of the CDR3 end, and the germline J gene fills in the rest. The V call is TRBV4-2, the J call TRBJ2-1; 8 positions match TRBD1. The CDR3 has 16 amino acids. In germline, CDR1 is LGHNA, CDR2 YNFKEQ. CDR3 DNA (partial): TGCGCCAGCAGCCAAGCCCAGACAGGGGCCCTTAATGAG. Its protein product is CASSQAQTGALNE. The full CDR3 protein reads CASSQAQTGALNEQFF.

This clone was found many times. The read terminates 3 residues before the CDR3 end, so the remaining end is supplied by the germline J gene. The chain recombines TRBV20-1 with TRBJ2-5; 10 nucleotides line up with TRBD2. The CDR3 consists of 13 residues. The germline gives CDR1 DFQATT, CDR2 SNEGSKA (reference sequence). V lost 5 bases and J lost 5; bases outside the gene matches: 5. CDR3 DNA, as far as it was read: TGCAGTGCTGACACAGCGGGAGGGGAGACC. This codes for CSADTAGGET. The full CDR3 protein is CSADTAGGETQYF.

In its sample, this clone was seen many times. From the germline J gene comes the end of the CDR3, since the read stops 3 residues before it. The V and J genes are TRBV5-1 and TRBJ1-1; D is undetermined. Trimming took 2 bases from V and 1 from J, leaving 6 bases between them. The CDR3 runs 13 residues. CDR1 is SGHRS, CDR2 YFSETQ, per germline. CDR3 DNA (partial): TGCGCCAGCAGCTTACGGGGGAACACTGAA. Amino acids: CASSLRGNTE. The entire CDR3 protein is CASSLRGNTEAFF.

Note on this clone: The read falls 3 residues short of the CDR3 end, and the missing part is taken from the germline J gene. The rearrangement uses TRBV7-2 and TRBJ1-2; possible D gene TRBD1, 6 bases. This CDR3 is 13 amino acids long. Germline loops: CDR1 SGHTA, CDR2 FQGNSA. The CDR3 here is CASSQTGMNDYTF. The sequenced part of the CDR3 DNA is TGTGCCAGCAGCCAAACAGGGATGAATGAC.

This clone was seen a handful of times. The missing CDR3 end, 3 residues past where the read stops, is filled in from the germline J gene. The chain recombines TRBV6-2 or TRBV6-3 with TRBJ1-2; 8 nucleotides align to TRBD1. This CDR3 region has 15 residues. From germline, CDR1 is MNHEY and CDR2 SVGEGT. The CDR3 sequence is CASSYSIGQGHDYTF. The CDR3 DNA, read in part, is TGTGCCAGCAGTTACTCAATCGGACAGGGCCACGAC.

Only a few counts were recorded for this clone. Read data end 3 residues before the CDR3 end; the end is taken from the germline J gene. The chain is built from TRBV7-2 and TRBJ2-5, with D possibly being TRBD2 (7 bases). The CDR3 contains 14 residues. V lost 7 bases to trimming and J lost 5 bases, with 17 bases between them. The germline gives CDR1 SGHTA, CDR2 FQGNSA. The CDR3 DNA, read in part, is TGTGCCAGCAACCACGGGGGGCGCGTGGAGACC. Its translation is CASNHGGRVET. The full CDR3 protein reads CASNHGGRVETQYF.

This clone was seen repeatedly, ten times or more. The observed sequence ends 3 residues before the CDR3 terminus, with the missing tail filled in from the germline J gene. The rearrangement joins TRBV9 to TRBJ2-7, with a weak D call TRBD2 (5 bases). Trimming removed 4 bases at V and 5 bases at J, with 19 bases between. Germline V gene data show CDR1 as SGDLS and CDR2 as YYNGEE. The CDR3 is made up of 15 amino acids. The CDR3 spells CASSPPKPGSHEQYF. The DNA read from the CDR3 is TGTGCCAGCAGCCCCCCAAAGCCGGGGTCCCACGAG.

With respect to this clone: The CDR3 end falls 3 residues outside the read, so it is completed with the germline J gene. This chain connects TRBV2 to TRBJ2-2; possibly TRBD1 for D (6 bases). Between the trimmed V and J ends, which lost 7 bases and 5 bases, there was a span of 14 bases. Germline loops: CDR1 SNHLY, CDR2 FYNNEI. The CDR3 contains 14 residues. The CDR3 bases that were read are TGTGCCAGCAACGGGGACACGGGGACCGGGGAG. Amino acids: CASNGDTGTGE. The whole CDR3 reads CASNGDTGTGELFF.

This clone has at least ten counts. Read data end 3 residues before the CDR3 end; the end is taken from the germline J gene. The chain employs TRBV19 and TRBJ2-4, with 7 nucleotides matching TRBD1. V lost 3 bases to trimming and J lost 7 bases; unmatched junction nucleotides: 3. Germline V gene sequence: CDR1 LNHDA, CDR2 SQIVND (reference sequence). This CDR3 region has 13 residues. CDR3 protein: CASSIQTGNIQYF. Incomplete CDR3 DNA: TGTGCCAGTAGTATTCAGACAGGGAACATT.

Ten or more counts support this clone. The CDR3 sequence: CASSTLAVSYNEQFF. The CDR3 DNA, read in part, is TGTGCCAGTAGTACCCTAGCGGTGTCCTACAATGAG. This sequence joins TRBV19 and TRBJ2-1, with 7 bases matching TRBD2. The read is 3 residues too short to cover the CDR3 end, so that end is filled in from the germline J gene. CDR3 length equals 15 residues. V shed 4 bases and J 1 base; nucleotides not matched to a gene: 4. Germline CDR1 reads LNHDA; CDR2 reads SQIVND (reference sequence).

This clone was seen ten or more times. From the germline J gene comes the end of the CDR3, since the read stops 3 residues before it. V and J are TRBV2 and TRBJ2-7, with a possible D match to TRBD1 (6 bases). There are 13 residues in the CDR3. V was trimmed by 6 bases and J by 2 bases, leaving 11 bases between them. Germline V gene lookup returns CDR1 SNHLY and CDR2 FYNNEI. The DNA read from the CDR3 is TGTGCCAGCAGAAACAGGGTAACCTACGAG. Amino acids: CASRNRVTYE. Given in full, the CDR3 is CASRNRVTYEQYF.

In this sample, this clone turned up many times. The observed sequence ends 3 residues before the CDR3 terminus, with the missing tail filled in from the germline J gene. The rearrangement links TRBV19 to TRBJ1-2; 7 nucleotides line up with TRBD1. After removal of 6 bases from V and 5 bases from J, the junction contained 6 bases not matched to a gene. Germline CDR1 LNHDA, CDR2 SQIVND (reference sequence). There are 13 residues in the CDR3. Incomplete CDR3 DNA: TGTGCCAGTAGCGACAGGGCGGCTTATGGC. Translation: CASSDRAAYG. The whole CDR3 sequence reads CASSDRAAYGYTF.

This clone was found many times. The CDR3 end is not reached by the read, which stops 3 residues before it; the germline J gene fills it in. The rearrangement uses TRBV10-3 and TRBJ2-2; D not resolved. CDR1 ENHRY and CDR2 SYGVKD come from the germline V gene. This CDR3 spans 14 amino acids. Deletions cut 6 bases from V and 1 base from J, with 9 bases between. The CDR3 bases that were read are TGTGCCATCAGGACTGGCGAGAACACCGGGGAG. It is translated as CAIRTGENTGE. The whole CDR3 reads CAIRTGENTGELFF.